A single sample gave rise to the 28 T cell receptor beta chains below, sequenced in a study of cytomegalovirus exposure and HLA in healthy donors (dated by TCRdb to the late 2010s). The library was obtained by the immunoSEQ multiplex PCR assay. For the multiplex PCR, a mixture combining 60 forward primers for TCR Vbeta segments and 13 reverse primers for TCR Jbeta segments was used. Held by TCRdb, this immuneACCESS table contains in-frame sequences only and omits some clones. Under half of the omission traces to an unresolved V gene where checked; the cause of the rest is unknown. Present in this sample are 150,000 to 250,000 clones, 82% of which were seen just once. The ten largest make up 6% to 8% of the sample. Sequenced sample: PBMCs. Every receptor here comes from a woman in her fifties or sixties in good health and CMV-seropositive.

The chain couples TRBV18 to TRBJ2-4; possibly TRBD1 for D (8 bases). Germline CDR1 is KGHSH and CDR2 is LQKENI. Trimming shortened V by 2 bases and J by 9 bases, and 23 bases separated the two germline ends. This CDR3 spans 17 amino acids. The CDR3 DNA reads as TGTGCCAGCTCACCAGTTCAGAGGACAGGGAGGGAAGTCATTCAGTACTTC. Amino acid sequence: CASSPVQRTGREVIQYF.

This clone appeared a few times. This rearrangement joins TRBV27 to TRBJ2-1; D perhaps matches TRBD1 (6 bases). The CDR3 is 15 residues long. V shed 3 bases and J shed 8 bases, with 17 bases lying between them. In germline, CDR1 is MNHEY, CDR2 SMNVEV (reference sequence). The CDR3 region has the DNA TGTGCCAGCAGTTTCGTGGGGGCCAATGACGATGAGCAGTTCTTC. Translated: CASSFVGANDDEQFF.

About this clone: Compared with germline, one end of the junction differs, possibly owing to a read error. Here the CDR3 reads CASSPRSSGANGLTF. Written as DNA, the CDR3 is TGCGCCAGCAGTCCACGGAGCTCTGGGGCCAACGGCCTGACTTTC. J is TRBJ2-6 and V is TRBV10-1; TRBD1 is a possible D gene (5 bases). CDR1 WNHNN and CDR2 SYGVQD come from the germline V gene (reference sequence). This CDR3 spans 15 amino acids.

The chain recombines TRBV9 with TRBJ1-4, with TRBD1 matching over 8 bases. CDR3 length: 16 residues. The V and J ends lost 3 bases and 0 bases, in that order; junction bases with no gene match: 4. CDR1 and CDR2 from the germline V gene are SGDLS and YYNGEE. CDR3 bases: TGTGCCAGCAGCGAACAGGGGGGAGCAACTAATGAAAAACTGTTTTTT. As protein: CASSEQGGATNEKLFF.

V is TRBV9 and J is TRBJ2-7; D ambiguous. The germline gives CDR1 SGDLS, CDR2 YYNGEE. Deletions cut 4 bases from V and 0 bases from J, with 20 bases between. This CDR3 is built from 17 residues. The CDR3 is CASSPEMGRLSSYEQYF. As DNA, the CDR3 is TGTGCCAGCAGCCCGGAAATGGGCAGGCTGAGCTCCTACGAGCAGTACTTC.

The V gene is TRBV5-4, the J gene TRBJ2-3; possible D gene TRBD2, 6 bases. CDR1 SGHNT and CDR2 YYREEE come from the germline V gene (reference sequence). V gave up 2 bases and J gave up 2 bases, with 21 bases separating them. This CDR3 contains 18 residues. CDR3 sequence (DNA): TGTGCCAGCAGCTTTGGGCCGAATGTGGCGGGGTCCACAGATACGCAGTATTTT. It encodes CASSFGPNVAGSTDTQYF.

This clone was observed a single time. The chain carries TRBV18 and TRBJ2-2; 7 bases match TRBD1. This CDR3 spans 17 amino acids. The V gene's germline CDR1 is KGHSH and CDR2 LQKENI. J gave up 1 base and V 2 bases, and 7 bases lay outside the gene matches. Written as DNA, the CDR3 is TGTGCCAGCTCACCAACTTACAGGACAGGGAACACCGGGGAGCTGTTTTTT. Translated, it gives CASSPTYRTGNTGELFF. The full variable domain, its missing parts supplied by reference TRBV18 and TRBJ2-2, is NAGVMQNPRHLVRRRGQEARLRCSPMKGHSHVYWYRQLPEEGLKFMVYLQKENIIDESGMPKERFSAEFPKEGPSILRIQQVVRGDSAAYFCASSPTYRTGNTGELFFGEGSRLTVL.

The CDR3 DNA reads TGTGCCAGCAGTCTACCTCCCGGGATGACCTACGAGCAGTACTTC. It specifies CASSLPPGMTYEQYF. The genes are TRBV28 and TRBJ2-7, with D maybe TRBD2 (5 bases). The CDR3 is 15 amino acids. The V end lost 5 bases, the J end lost 2 bases, and 16 bases lay between the germline ends. CDR1 MDHEN and CDR2 SYDVKM come from the germline V gene.

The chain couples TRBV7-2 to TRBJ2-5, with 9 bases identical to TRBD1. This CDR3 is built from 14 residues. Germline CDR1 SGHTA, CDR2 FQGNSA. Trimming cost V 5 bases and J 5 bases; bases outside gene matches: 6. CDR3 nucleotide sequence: TGTGCCAGCAGCATTGGGACAGGGCGGGAGACCCAGTACTTC. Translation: CASSIGTGRETQYF.

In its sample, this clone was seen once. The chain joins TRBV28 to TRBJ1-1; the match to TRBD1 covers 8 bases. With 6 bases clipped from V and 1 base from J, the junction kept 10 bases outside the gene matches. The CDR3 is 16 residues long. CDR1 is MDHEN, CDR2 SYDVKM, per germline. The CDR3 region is CASSLTGGRGNTEAFF. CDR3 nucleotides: TGTGCCAGCAGCCTAACAGGGGGTAGGGGGAACACTGAAGCTTTCTTT.

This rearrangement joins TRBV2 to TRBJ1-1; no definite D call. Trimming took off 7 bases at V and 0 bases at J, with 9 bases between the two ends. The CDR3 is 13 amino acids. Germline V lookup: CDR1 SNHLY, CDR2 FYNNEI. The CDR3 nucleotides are TGTGCCAGCATGAAGGAGATGAACACTGAAGCTTTCTTT. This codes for CASMKEMNTEAFF.

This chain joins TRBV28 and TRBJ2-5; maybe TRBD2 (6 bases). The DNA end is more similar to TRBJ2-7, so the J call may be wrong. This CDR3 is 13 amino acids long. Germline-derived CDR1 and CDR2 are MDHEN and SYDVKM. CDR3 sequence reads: CASFGGISYEQYF. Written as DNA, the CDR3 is TGTGCCAGCTTCGGCGGGATCTCCTACGAGCAGTACTTC.

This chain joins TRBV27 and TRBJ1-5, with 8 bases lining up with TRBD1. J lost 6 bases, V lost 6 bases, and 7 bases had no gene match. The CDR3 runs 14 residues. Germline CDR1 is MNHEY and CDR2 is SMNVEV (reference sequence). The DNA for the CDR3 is TGTGCCAGCAGCCTGACAGGGGTTGGTCAGCCCCAGCATTTT. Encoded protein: CASSLTGVGQPQHF.

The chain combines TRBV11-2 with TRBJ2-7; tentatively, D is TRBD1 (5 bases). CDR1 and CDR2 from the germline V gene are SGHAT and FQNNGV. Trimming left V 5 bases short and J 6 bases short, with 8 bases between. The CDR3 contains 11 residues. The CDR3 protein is CASSRQGEQYF. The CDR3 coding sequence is TGTGCCAGCAGCCGCCAGGGCGAGCAGTACTTC.

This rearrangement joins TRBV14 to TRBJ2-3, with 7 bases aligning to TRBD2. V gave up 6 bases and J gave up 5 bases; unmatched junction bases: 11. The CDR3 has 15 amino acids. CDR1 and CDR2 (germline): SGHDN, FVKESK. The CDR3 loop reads CASSPAGWSRDTQYF. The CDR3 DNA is TGTGCCAGCAGTCCAGCGGGGTGGAGTAGAGATACGCAGTATTTT.

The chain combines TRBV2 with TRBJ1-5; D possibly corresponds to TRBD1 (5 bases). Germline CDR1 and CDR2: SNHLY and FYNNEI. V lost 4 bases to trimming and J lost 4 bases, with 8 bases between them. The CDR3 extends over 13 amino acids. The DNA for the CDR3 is TGTGCCAGCAGTGCCAGGGCGAATCAGCCCCAGCATTTT. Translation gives CASSARANQPQHF.

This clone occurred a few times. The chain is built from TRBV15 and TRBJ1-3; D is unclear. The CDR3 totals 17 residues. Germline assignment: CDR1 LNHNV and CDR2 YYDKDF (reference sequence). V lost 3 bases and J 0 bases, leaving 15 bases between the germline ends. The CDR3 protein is CATSRMISSNSGNTIYF. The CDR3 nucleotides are TGTGCCACCAGCAGGATGATTTCGAGCAACTCTGGAAACACCATATATTTT.

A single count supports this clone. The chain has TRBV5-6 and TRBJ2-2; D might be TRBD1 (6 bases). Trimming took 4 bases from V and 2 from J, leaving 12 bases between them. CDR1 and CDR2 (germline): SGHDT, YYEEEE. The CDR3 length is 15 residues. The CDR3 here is CASSIGQLNTGELFF. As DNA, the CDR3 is TGTGCCAGCAGCATTGGACAGCTAAACACCGGGGAGCTGTTTTTT.

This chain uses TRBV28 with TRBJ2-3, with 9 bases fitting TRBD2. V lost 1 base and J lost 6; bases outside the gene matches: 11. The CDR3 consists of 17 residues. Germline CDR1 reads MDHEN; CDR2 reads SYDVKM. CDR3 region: CASSLSPHSGSWDTQYF. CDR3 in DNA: TGTGCCAGCAGTTTATCCCCCCATAGCGGGAGCTGGGATACGCAGTATTTT.

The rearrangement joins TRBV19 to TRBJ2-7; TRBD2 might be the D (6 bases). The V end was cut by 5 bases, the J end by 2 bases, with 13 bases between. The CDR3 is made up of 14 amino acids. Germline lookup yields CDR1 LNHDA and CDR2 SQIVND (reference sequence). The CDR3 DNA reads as TGTGCCAGTAGTTCAGCGGGCGCACCCTACGAGCAGTACTTC. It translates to CASSSAGAPYEQYF.

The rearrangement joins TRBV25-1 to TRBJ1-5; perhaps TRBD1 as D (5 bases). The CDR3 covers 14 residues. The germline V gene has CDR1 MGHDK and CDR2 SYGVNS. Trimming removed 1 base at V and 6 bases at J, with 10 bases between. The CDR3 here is CASSESGLGQPQHF. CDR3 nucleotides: TGTGCCAGCAGTGAATCAGGGCTGGGTCAGCCCCAGCATTTT.

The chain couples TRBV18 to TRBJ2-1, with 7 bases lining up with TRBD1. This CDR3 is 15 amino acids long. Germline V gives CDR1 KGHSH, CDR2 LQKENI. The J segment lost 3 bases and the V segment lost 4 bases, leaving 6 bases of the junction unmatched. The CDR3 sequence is CASSQGQIFYNEQFF. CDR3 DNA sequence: TGTGCCAGCTCACAGGGACAGATCTTCTACAATGAGCAGTTCTTC.

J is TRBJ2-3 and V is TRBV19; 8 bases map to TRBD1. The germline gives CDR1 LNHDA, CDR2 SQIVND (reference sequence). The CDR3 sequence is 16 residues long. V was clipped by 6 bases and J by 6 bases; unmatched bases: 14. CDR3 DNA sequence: TGTGCCAGTAGAACTACCGGGACAGGTGGGTCGGATACGCAGTATTTT. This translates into CASRTTGTGGSDTQYF.

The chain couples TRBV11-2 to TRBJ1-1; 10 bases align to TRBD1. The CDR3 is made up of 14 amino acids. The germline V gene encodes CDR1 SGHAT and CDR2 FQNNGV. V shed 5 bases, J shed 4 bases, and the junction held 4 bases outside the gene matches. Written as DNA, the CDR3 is TGTGCCAGCAGCCCGACAGGGGGCGGCACTGAAGCTTTCTTT. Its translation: CASSPTGGGTEAFF.

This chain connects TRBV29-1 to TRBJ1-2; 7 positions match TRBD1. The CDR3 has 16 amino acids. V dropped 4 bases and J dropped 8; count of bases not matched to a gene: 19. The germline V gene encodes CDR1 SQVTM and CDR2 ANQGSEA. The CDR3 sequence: CSVVPLTGVRHEGYTF. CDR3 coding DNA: TGCAGCGTTGTCCCCCTTACAGGGGTAAGACATGAAGGCTACACCTTC.

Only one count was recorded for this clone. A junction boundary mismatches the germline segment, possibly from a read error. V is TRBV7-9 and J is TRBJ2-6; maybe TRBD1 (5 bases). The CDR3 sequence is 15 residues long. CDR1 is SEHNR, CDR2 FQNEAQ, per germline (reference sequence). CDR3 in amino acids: CASSLAGSGANGLTF. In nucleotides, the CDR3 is TGTGCCAGCAGCTTAGCGGGCTCTGGGGCCAACGGCCTGACTTTC.

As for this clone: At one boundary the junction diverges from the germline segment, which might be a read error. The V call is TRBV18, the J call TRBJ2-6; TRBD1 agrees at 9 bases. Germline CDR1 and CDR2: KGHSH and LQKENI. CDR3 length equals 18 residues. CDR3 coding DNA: TGTGCCAGCTCACCAGGGACAGGGATTTTCTCTGGGGCCAACGGCCTGACTTTC. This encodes CASSPGTGIFSGANGLTF.

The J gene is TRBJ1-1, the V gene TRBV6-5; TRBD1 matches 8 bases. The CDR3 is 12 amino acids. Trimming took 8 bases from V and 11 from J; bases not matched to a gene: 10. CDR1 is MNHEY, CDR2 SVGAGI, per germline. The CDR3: CASVGGRGQAFF. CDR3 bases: TGTGCCAGCGTCGGGGGCAGGGGGCAGGCTTTCTTT.